This TCR beta chain was captured in a study of cytotoxic CD8 clonotypes in ibrutinib-treated CLL. Study at large: Patient counts were some 11 relapsed/refractory, roughly 16 treatment-naive and some 17 IGHV unmutated. The average sample held about 260,000 productive templates and tens of thousands of productive rearrangements. Once patients had received a median approximately eleven months of treatment, range 6 to 36, response samples were obtained.

The V and J ends lost 8 bases and 0 bases, in that order; junction bases with no gene match: 12. There are 16 residues in the CDR3. Germline CDR1 reads SQVTM; CDR2 reads ANQGSEA. Sequencing sought depths of 1 in 200,000 to 1 in 1 million T cells. Clones were sequenced by immunoSEQ multiplex PCR, and TCRdb holds only the in-frame ones, with some missing. Among more than 110,000 clones listed, over 75% were seen once. This chain connects TRBV29-1 to TRBJ2-3, with 9 bases identical to TRBD2. The receptor was derived from a human donor with chronic lymphocytic leukemia. The specimen was PBMCs, collected after 36 months of ibrutinib treatment. In DNA, the CDR3 is TGCAGCATAGGGACTAGCTGGGGGGTTAGCACAGATACGCAGTATTTT. Translation gives CSIGTSWGVSTDTQYF.